The T cell receptor (beta chain) under discussion was sequenced for a study of T cell changes during pregnancy in multiple sclerosis. TCRdb keeps only in-frame clones here, not all; method: immunoSEQ multiplex PCR. The repertoire holds tens of thousands of clones, with 90% to 95% as singletons. This CDR3 contains 11 residues. From germline, CDR1 is DFQATT and CDR2 SNEGSKA (reference sequence). The chain uses TRBV20-1 and TRBJ2-1; weak D call: TRBD1 (6 bases). Sequenced material: CD4+ T cells from peripheral blood mononuclear cells, taken after pregnancy. The origin of this receptor is a female donor with multiple sclerosis, enrolled in a pregnancy study. For the CDR3, the DNA is TGCTCCGTGGGAACAGGGTCCCAGCAGTTCTTC. This codes for CSVGTGSQQFF.